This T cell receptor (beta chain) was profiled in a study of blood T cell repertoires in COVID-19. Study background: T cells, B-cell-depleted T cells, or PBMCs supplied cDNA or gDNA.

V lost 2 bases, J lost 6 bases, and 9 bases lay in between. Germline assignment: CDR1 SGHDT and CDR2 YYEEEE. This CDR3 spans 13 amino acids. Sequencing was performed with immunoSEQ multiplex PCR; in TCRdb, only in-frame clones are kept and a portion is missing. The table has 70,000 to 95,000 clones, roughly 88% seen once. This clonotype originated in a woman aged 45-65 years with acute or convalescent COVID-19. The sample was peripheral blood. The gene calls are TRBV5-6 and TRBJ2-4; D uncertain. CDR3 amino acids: CASSFGDSNIQYF. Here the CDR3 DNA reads TGTGCCAGCAGCTTCGGCGACTCAAACATTCAGTACTTC.